These 20 T cell receptor beta chains were all obtained from the same sample, sequenced in a study of CD8+ T cells in alopecia areata. Sequencing used cDNA as its template, made by extracting RNA and reverse transcribing it. TCRdb's table, derived via immunoSEQ multiplex PCR, lists solely in-frame clones and lacks some. The profile shows more than 90,000 clones, roughly 63% of them singletons. As to treatment: oral pan-JAK inhibitor, 5-10 mg twice daily. The sequencing here drew on CD8+ T cells sorted from blood, taken at week 4, from a patient treated with tofacitinib. These receptors originate from a human donor with alopecia areata.

This clone was seen only a few times. The genes are TRBV29-1 and TRBJ1-2; D is ambiguous. The CDR3 length is 13 residues. Per the germline V gene, CDR1 is SQVTM and CDR2 is ANQGSEA. The ends were cut back, 6 bases at V and 5 bases at J, with 16 bases in the middle. The CDR3 DNA reads as TGCAGCGTCGACGGATCCTTGAGATATGGCTACACCTTC. Translating gives CSVDGSLRYGYTF.

V usage is TRBV30 and J usage is TRBJ2-1; no definite D call. In germline, CDR1 is GTSNPN, CDR2 SVGIG (reference sequence). The CDR3 runs 14 residues. The V and J ends lost 1 base and 7 bases respectively, with 14 bases between them. The CDR3 DNA sequence: TGTGCCTGGAGTGACCCCTTTGTAGAAAATGAGCAGTTCTTC. This gives the protein CAWSDPFVENEQFF.

The CDR3 sequence: CASASWSGEQYF. DNA for the CDR3: TGTGCCAGCGCTTCTTGGTCGGGCGAGCAGTACTTC. The V and J genes are TRBV6-5 and TRBJ2-7; D ambiguous. The CDR3 runs to 12 residues. CDR1 is MNHEY and CDR2 is SVGAGI in the germline V gene. V was pared by 8 bases and J by 6 bases, with 14 bases between.

This sequence joins TRBV2 and TRBJ2-7, with 9 bases matching TRBD1. Germline V lookup: CDR1 SNHLY, CDR2 FYNNEI. Unmatched junction bases numbered 6, after V lost 8 bases and J lost 1 base. The CDR3 extends over 14 amino acids. The CDR3 DNA reads TGTGCCAGCGCCGCCGGGACAGGGTCCTACGAGCAGTACTTC. Amino acids: CASAAGTGSYEQYF.

In its sample, this clone was seen a few times. This chain joins TRBV13 and TRBJ2-4, with D possibly being TRBD2 (6 bases). Between the trimmed V and J ends, which lost 4 bases and 11 bases, there was a span of 12 bases. CDR3 length: 12 amino acids. The germline gives CDR1 PRHDT, CDR2 FYEKMQ (reference sequence). This chain's CDR3 is CASSSRDFVQYF. The DNA for the CDR3 is TGTGCCAGCAGCTCCCGGGACTTCGTTCAGTACTTC.

This clone has only a few counts. The gene calls are TRBV30 and TRBJ1-2; TRBD1 might be the D (6 bases). CDR1 and CDR2 (germline): GTSNPN, SVGIG (reference sequence). CDR3 size: 13 residues. The V end was cut by 4 bases, the J end by 7 bases, with 16 bases between. The CDR3 loop reads CAWTEADSGGYTF. The DNA for the CDR3 is TGTGCCTGGACCGAAGCGGACAGCGGTGGCTACACCTTC.

The chain employs TRBV28 and TRBJ2-5; D gene unclear. The CDR3 totals 12 residues. V shed 3 bases and J shed 5 bases, with 7 bases lying between them. In germline, CDR1 is MDHEN, CDR2 SYDVKM. CDR3 DNA sequence: TGTGCCAGCAGTTTTCTCGGGGAGACCCAGTACTTC. This gives the protein CASSFLGETQYF.

The chain carries TRBV29-1 and TRBJ1-2; D ambiguous. The CDR3 extends over 11 amino acids. Germline-derived CDR1 and CDR2 are SQVTM and ANQGSEA. The V end lost 7 bases, the J end lost 6 bases, and 12 bases lay between the germline ends. In DNA form, the CDR3 reads TGCAGCGCCGACCGCGGGGATGGCTACACCTTC. Protein product: CSADRGDGYTF.

This clone has only a few counts. The rearrangement links TRBV5-6 to TRBJ2-5; no definite D call. Near its end, the DNA agrees better with TRBJ2-7, so the J call may be wrong. The CDR3 covers 11 residues. Germline V gene sequence: CDR1 SGHDT, CDR2 YYEEEE. CDR3 nucleotides: TGTGCCAGCAGCTTCGGAGACGAGCAGTACTTC. Residues: CASSFGDEQYF.

V and J are TRBV9 and TRBJ2-5; 8 nucleotides match TRBD1. This CDR3 region has 13 residues. Losses at the gene ends were 2 bases for V and 4 bases for J; bases not matched to a gene: 1. Germline V lookup: CDR1 SGDLS, CDR2 YYNGEE. CDR3 loop: CASSVDRAETQYF. CDR3 in DNA: TGTGCCAGCAGCGTGGACAGGGCAGAGACCCAGTACTTC.

This clone was detected a few times. This rearrangement joins TRBV29-1 to TRBJ2-3; D remains unclear. V was pared by 0 bases and J by 7 bases, with 11 bases between. Per the germline V gene, CDR1 is SQVTM and CDR2 is ANQGSEA. The CDR3 covers 13 residues. In DNA form, the CDR3 reads TGCAGCGTTGAAGATGGCAGGACCAATACGCAGTATTTT. It yields the protein CSVEDGRTNTQYF.

The table lists this clone with a count of one. The chain has TRBV9 and TRBJ2-3; 10 bases fit TRBD2. Germline assignment: CDR1 SGDLS and CDR2 YYNGEE. The V gene end was trimmed by 3 bases and the J gene end by 4 bases; junction bases not matched to a gene: 5. CDR3 size: 15 residues. CDR3 bases: TGTGCCAGCAGCGGGGGCGGACTAGCGGCAGATACGCAGTATTTT. It yields the protein CASSGGGLAADTQYF.

This chain uses TRBV30 with TRBJ2-1; D is unresolved. Trimming pared 0 bases from V and 8 bases from J, leaving 8 bases between. Germline V gives CDR1 GTSNPN, CDR2 SVGIG (reference sequence). The CDR3 sequence is 12 residues long. In DNA form, the CDR3 reads TGTGCCTGGAGTGTACAGAGCGATGAGCAGTTCTTC. Its protein product is CAWSVQSDEQFF.

This chain connects TRBV7-9 to TRBJ1-1, with D uncertain. The CDR3 runs to 14 residues. Germline V gene sequence: CDR1 SEHNR, CDR2 FQNEAQ (reference sequence). Trimming shortened V by 6 bases and J by 4 bases, and 15 bases separated the two germline ends. The chain's CDR3 is CASSSQERGTEAFF. CDR3 DNA sequence: TGTGCCAGCAGTTCTCAGGAACGGGGCACTGAAGCTTTCTTT.

This clone showed up just a few times. This chain links TRBV9 with TRBJ2-7; TRBD2 matches 12 bases. This CDR3 comprises 16 residues. The V gene's germline CDR1 is SGDLS and CDR2 YYNGEE. The junction had 6 bases not matched to a gene; V was cut back by 0 bases and J by 5 bases. CDR3 coding DNA: TGTGCCAGCAGCGTAGAAGCTAGCGGGGGGGTCGACGAGCAGTACTTC. Protein: CASSVEASGGVDEQYF.

This clone was counted only a few times. The chain joins TRBV19 to TRBJ1-1; D is uncertain. CDR3 size: 14 residues. The germline V and J ends were trimmed by 3 bases and 11 bases, with 19 bases remaining between them. CDR1 and CDR2 (germline): LNHDA, SQIVND (reference sequence). As DNA, the CDR3 is TGTGCCAGTAGTATCGACAAGGAGGTTTTCAAGGCTTTCTTT. This encodes CASSIDKEVFKAFF.

The rearrangement uses TRBV27 and TRBJ1-6; D remains unclear. V was clipped by 8 bases and J by 9 bases, with 8 bases between them. Germline V lookup: CDR1 MNHEY, CDR2 SMNVEV (reference sequence). CDR3 size: 11 residues. CDR3 sequence (DNA): TGTGCCAGCGGGTGGAGTTCACCCCTCCACTTT. It yields the protein CASGWSSPLHF.

The rearrangement uses TRBV30 and TRBJ2-1; 11 bases agree with TRBD1. The V segment lost 1 base and the J segment 6 bases; nucleotides outside the gene matches: 2. This CDR3 has 14 residues. Germline V CDR1 and CDR2: GTSNPN, SVGIG (reference sequence). CDR3 nucleotides: TGTGCCTGGAGTGAGGGACAGGGGGGCAATGAGCAGTTCTTC. Amino acid sequence: CAWSEGQGGNEQFF.

The chain combines TRBV7-9 with TRBJ2-7; D is undetermined. Trimming stripped 5 bases from V and 7 bases from J, with 9 bases between. The CDR3 sequence is 11 residues long. In germline, CDR1 is SEHNR, CDR2 FQNEAQ (reference sequence). The CDR3 sequence: CASSQRQEQYF. The CDR3, as DNA: TGTGCCAGCAGCCAAAGGCAGGAGCAGTACTTC.

The rearrangement joins TRBV5-6 to TRBJ2-1; perhaps TRBD2 as D (6 bases). The germline V gene encodes CDR1 SGHDT and CDR2 YYEEEE. V lost 3 bases and J 6 bases, leaving 7 bases between the germline ends. The CDR3 sequence is 12 residues long. The CDR3 spells CASSSGLNEQFF. In nucleotides, the CDR3 is TGTGCCAGCAGCTCGGGACTCAATGAGCAGTTCTTC.